The following is a TCR beta chain sequence with its context. Different DNA sequences within this sample yield the same CDR3. This sample is part of a study of blood T cell repertoires in COVID-19. Trimming cost V 4 bases and J 5 bases; bases outside gene matches: 7. Germline V gives CDR1 SGHNT, CDR2 YYREEE (reference sequence). CDR3 length: 15 amino acids. Study processing details: Reference gene primers were amplified, and this amplification served to estimate nucleated cell counts. Libraries were prepared by immunoSEQ multiplex PCR; TCRdb keeps only in-frame clonotypes and omits some of them. The DNA gave D and trimming, while V, J and clone size come from that table. The repertoire holds more than 200,000 clones, 80% to 90% seen once, with 4.2% in the top ten.

Material for sequencing was peripheral blood. The chain recombines TRBV5-4 with TRBJ2-7, with 12 nucleotides matching TRBD2. The receptor was derived from a man in his 60s with acute or convalescent COVID-19. CDR3 loop: CASSPRLAGVNEQYF. The CDR3 DNA reads TGTGCCAGCAGCCCTAGACTAGCGGGGGTCAACGAGCAGTACTTC.